In this sample, the clone carrying this T cell receptor beta chain turned up many times. What it binds is unknown. Each diagnosis was grounded in clinical symptoms, serum thyroxine and TRAb, thyroid ultrasound, and orbital computed tomography. Losses at the gene ends were 7 bases for V and 3 bases for J; bases not matched to a gene: 5. This CDR3 region has 15 residues. The source of the sample is a study of T cells in Graves' hyperthyroidism and ophthalmopathy. Looking at the study overall: Peripheral blood sampling occurred at initial diagnosis, before any treatment.

Study results and limitations: Peripheral blood also featured most of the thyroid clonotypes expanded above 0.001. With a median lead of approximately six months before onset, the model predicted ophthalmopathy.

Researchers took RNA transcripts and amplified the TCR beta CDR3 regions from them. Initially, a first-round RT-PCR of the TCR CDR3 employed the HTBI primer set. From the multiplex PCR reads, TCRdb called clonotypes with MiXCR, one entry per CDR3 protein. The profile covers roughly 360,000 distinct CDR3 sequences, with 13% appearing a single time and less than 25% taken by the ten largest. The receptor comes from a man aged 25 to 40 with Graves' hyperthyroidism that later progressed to Graves' ophthalmopathy. The sequenced material came from blood. The chain joins TRBV12-3 or TRBV12-4 to TRBJ2-1, with 11 positions matching TRBD1. CDR3 sequence (DNA): TGTGCCAGCAATGGGGGGACAGGGGGCTACAATGAGCAGTTCTTC. It codes for CASNGGTGGYNEQFF.